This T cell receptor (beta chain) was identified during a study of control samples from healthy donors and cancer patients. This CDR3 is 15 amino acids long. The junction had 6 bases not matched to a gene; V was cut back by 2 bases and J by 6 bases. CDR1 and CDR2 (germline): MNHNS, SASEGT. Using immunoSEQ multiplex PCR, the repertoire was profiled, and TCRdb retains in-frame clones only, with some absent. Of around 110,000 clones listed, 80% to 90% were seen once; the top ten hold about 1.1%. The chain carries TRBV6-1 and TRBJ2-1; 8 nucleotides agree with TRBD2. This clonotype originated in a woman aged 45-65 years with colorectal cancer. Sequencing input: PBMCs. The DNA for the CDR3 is TGTGCCAGCAGTGAACCCGGGACTAGTGGCAATGAGCAGTTCTTC. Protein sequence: CASSEPGTSGNEQFF.